Given below is one T cell receptor (beta chain) in context. Its specificity is not known. Noted time point: 6 months of natalizumab therapy. Samples T1 and T2 were drawn at 6 and 12 months of therapy, respectively. The V gene lost 3 bases and the J gene lost 9 bases, with 10 bases spanning the gap. CDR1 and CDR2 (germline): KGHSH, LQKENI. This CDR3 is 12 amino acids long. The sample originates from a study of multiple sclerosis patients with progressive multifocal leukoencephalopathy. Notes on the study in general: Clones expanded at PML were already present before and during natalizumab. Preferential TRBV-TRBJ pairings or common gene usage were not detected at PML.

Synthetic inline TR CDR3 controls covering all V-J pairings were spiked into each PCR. TCRdb's table, derived via immunoSEQ multiplex PCR, lists solely in-frame clones and lacks some. The table has tens of thousands of clones, roughly 89% seen once. This chain connects TRBV18 to TRBJ2-3; D may correspond to TRBD1 or TRBD2 (5 bases each). This receptor was obtained from a human donor with multiple sclerosis. The specimen was PBMCs, collected from a patient treated with natalizumab. CDR3 DNA sequence: TGTGCCAGCTCACCCTTAGGGGACACGCAGTATTTT. It encodes CASSPLGDTQYF.